A single sample gave rise to the 17 T cell receptor beta chains below, sequenced in a study of regulatory T cells in long-lasting Graves disease (dated by TCRdb to 2020 to 2023). The library came from multiplex PCR. Sequencing was carried out with an Illumina HiSeq 4000. CDR3 regions were amplified by Arm-PCR with iRepertoire HTBI primers to construct TCR beta libraries. TCRdb's own reprocessing of the public reads used fastp at Q25 and MiXCR and kept productive beta chains. Rows are combined by CDR3 protein, so each entry shows the most common genes and DNA. The sample data list about 360,000 distinct CDR3 sequences, and 15% to 20% of these were observed just once. The ten top clones hold around 20% of the sample. The time point label corresponds to: newly diagnosed GD, antithyroid drugs for less than 3 months. RNA was extracted from PBMCs in TRIzol for both TCR sequencing and RNA sequencing. This same sample was also part of a study on T cells in Graves' hyperthyroidism and ophthalmopathy.

The specimen was peripheral blood mononuclear cells (PBMCs), collected at new diagnosis, from a patient treated with antithyroid drugs. The receptors originated from a woman aged 18-35 years with Graves disease. Donor details come from another sample of the same person, matched by shared clones.

This chain connects TRBV20-1 to TRBJ2-7, with D maybe TRBD1 (6 bases). Germline values: CDR1 DFQATT, CDR2 SNEGSKA (reference sequence). There are 12 residues in the CDR3. CDR3 in DNA: TGCAGCACCTTCGGCCAGGGGTACGAGCAGTACTTC. Protein product: CSTFGQGYEQYF.

The V and J genes are TRBV2 and TRBJ1-2; the D is unclear. Trimming shortened V by 4 bases and J by 2 bases, and 11 bases separated the two germline ends. There are 14 residues in the CDR3. Germline V gene lookup returns CDR1 SNHLY and CDR2 FYNNEI. The CDR3: CASSVSVENYGYTF. CDR3 sequence (DNA): TGTGCCAGCAGTGTATCGGTGGAGAACTATGGCTACACCTTC.

In this sample, this clonotype turned up many times. The chain has TRBV18 and TRBJ2-5; perhaps TRBD2 as D (5 bases). The CDR3 is made up of 14 amino acids. Germline-derived CDR1 and CDR2 are KGHSH and LQKENI. V was pared by 1 base and J by 1 base, with 7 bases between. CDR3 amino acids: CASSPRTSQETQYF. The CDR3 DNA sequence: TGTGCCAGCTCACCACGGACTTCCCAAGAGACCCAGTACTTC.

The chain links TRBV2 to TRBJ2-1; 10 bases line up with TRBD1. This CDR3 is 16 amino acids long. Germline V gene lookup returns CDR1 SNHLY and CDR2 FYNNEI. V shed 4 bases and J 0 bases; nucleotides not matched to a gene: 3. CDR3 coding DNA: TGTGCCAGCAGTGGTCGGGACAGGGGCTCCTACAATGAGCAGTTCTTC. This codes for CASSGRDRGSYNEQFF.

Concerning this clonotype itself: It may be a read error: a sequence one base away is much more abundant. The chain is built from TRBV6-2 or TRBV6-3 and TRBJ2-1; TRBD2 matches at 9 bases. This CDR3 is 17 amino acids long. Germline loops: CDR1 MNHEY, CDR2 SVGEGT. The CDR3 sequence: CAGSPSGGGRGLNEQFF. CDR3 coding DNA: TGTGCCGGCAGCCCCTCTGGTGGCGGGAGGGGGCTCAATGAGCAGTTCTTC.

The sample holds many counts of this clonotype. The chain links TRBV11-2 to TRBJ2-1, with 11 bases fitting TRBD2. CDR3 size: 18 residues. J was trimmed by 7 bases and V by 7 bases; bases with no gene match: 18. Germline V gives CDR1 SGHAT, CDR2 FQNNGV. The CDR3 nucleotides read TGTGCCAGCACCTCTTCCGTTGGCCTAGCGGGAGGAGGTAATGAGCAGTTCTTC. Amino acid sequence: CASTSSVGLAGGGNEQFF.

This clonotype was counted many times. The rearrangement links TRBV12-5 to TRBJ2-5; 11 bases fit TRBD1. The V gene's germline CDR1 is LGHNT and CDR2 FRNRAP. CDR3 length: 18 residues. J lost 3 bases, V lost 0 bases, and 9 bases had no gene match. The CDR3: CASGLVVLGTGGEETQYF. The CDR3 region has the DNA TGTGCTAGTGGTTTGGTAGTATTAGGGACAGGGGGTGAAGAGACCCAGTACTTC.

This clonotype was counted ten times or more. The V call is TRBV2, the J call TRBJ2-7, with D perhaps assigned TRBD1 or TRBD2 (5 bases each). The CDR3 has 12 residues. CDR1 is SNHLY and CDR2 is FYNNEI in the germline V gene. V was clipped by 8 bases and J by 0 bases, with 8 bases between them. The DNA of the CDR3 is TGTGCCAGCTTGGGGGTCTCCTACGAGCAGTACTTC. It codes for CASLGVSYEQYF.

This clonotype was seen ten or more times. The rearrangement links TRBV6-1 to TRBJ1-2; no clear D. CDR1 and CDR2 (germline): MNHNS, SASEGT. V lost 1 base and J 4 bases, leaving 19 bases between the germline ends. The CDR3 is 17 residues long. This chain's CDR3 is CASSEGLWTQAPYGYTF. Here the CDR3 DNA reads TGTGCCAGCAGTGAAGGGTTGTGGACGCAGGCCCCCTATGGCTACACCTTC.

A remark on this clonotype: Given a much more abundant clone one base away, this may be a read error. The chain is built from TRBV6-1 and TRBJ1-1; no reliable D call. The CDR3 contains 13 residues. In germline, CDR1 is MNHNS, CDR2 SASEGT. Trimming shortened V by 4 bases and J by 1 base, and 7 bases separated the two germline ends. The CDR3, as DNA: TGTGCCAGCAGTGCCAATGGGAACACTGAAGCTTTCTTT. Amino acids: CASSANGNTEAFF.

This chain uses TRBV20-1 with TRBJ1-5; no clear D gene. Germline CDR1 DFQATT, CDR2 SNEGSKA (reference sequence). The V end was cut by 4 bases, the J end by 1 base, with 5 bases between. CDR3 length equals 12 residues. The DNA for the CDR3 is TGCAGTGCTAACCCGAGCAATCAGCCCCAGCATTTT. This codes for CSANPSNQPQHF.

This clonotype appeared a few times. The CDR3: CASSVGSQGRDTQYF. The CDR3 coding sequence is TGTGCCAGCAGCGTAGGGTCACAGGGACGAGATACGCAGTATTTT. The V gene is TRBV9, the J gene TRBJ2-3, with a tentative D call TRBD1 (6 bases). The CDR3 runs to 15 residues. V dropped 0 bases and J dropped 5 bases, with 13 bases sitting between them. The germline gives CDR1 SGDLS, CDR2 YYNGEE.

This clonotype appeared many times. The chain has TRBV2 and TRBJ1-1, with D tentatively TRBD1 (5 bases). V was pared by 4 bases and J by 4 bases, with 13 bases between. Germline CDR1 reads SNHLY; CDR2 reads FYNNEI. The CDR3 covers 14 residues. The CDR3 nucleotides are TGTGCCAGCAGTGCGGTCGGGCAGGGCACTGAAGCTTTCTTT. Protein product: CASSAVGQGTEAFF.

This clonotype was counted many times. V gene TRBV7-6 combines with J gene TRBJ2-3, with 7 bases fitting TRBD2. The V segment lost 7 bases and the J segment 0 bases; nucleotides outside the gene matches: 7. The germline gives CDR1 SGHVS, CDR2 FNYEAQ. The CDR3 is made up of 15 amino acids. The CDR3 DNA follows: TGTGCCAGCACCCTAGCGGTAGCTAGCACAGATACGCAGTATTTT. This codes for CASTLAVASTDTQYF. Full variable domain (rest looked up from reference TRBV7-6 and TRBJ2-3): GAGVSQSPRYKVTKRGQDVALRCDPISGHVSLYWYRQALGQGPEFLTYFNYEAQQDKSGLPNDRFSAERPEGSISTLTIQRTEQRDSAMYRCASTLAVASTDTQYFGPGTRLTVL.

There are many counts of this clonotype. The genes are TRBV4-1 and TRBJ2-7; 8 bases are a match to TRBD1. J gave up 3 bases and V 2 bases, and 3 bases lay outside the gene matches. Germline assignment: CDR1 MGHRA and CDR2 YSYEKL. There are 14 residues in the CDR3. In nucleotides, the CDR3 is TGCGCCAGCAGCCAATTGACAGGGGTCTACGAGCAGTACTTC. It yields the protein CASSQLTGVYEQYF.

This clonotype was observed at least ten times. The rearrangement links TRBV20-1 to TRBJ2-5, with TRBD1 matching 7 bases. After removal of 6 bases from V and 8 bases from J, the junction contained 12 bases not matched to a gene. The CDR3 is made up of 13 amino acids. In germline, CDR1 is DFQATT, CDR2 SNEGSKA (reference sequence). The CDR3 protein is CSASDRTKRTQYF. The CDR3 DNA reads TGCAGTGCCTCGGACAGGACCAAGAGAACCCAGTACTTC.

This clonotype was observed at least ten times. The rearrangement joins TRBV3-1 to TRBJ1-1, with 11 bases lining up with TRBD1. From germline, CDR1 is LGHDT and CDR2 YNNKEL (reference sequence). After removal of 4 bases from V and 5 bases from J, the junction contained 3 bases not matched to a gene. The CDR3 totals 14 residues. This chain's CDR3 is CASSPGDRGTEAFF. CDR3 coding DNA: TGTGCCAGCAGCCCGGGGGACAGGGGGACTGAAGCTTTCTTT.